This record covers a single T cell receptor beta chain. Original handling: Amplification of reference gene primers was used by the study to estimate nucleated cell counts. Sequencing was performed with immunoSEQ multiplex PCR; in TCRdb, only in-frame clones are kept and a portion is missing. V and J calls and clone size are given by that table; D and trimming were obtained from the DNA. The data hold 250,000 to 350,000 clones, with approximately 84% observed a single time. The data originate from a study of blood T cell repertoires in COVID-19. Overall study: Acute and convalescent COVID-19 specimens originated in the United States, Italy and Spain. The cDNA or gDNA used as material had been derived from T cells, B-cell-depleted T cells, or PBMCs.

V was clipped by 1 base and J by 0 bases, with 8 bases between them. The CDR3 spans 15 residues. From germline, CDR1 is SGHNT and CDR2 YENEEA. The receptor's source is a woman younger than 45 who had recovered from COVID-19. This chain uses TRBV11-3 with TRBJ2-3; D gene ambiguous. Sequences were obtained from peripheral blood. The DNA for the CDR3 is TGTGCCAGCAGCTTAGGCGGAACTAGCACAGATACGCAGTATTTT. As protein: CASSLGGTSTDTQYF.